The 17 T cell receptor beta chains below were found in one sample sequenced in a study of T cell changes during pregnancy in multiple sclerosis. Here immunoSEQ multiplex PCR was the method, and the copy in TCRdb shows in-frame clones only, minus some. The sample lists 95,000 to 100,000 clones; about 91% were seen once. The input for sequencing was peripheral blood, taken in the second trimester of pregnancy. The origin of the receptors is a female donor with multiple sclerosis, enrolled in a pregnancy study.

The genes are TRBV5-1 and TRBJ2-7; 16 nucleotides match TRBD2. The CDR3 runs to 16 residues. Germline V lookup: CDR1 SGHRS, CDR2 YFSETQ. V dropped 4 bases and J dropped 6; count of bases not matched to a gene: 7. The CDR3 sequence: CASSPGLAGGVFEQYF. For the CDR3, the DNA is TGCGCCAGCAGCCCGGGACTAGCGGGAGGGGTCTTCGAGCAGTACTTC.

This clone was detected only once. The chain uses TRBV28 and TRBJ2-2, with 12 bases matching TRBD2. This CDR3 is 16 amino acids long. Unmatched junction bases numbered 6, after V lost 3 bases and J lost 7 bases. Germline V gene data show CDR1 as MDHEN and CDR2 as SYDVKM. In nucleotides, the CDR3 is TGTGCCAGCAGTTTGTTACTAGCGGGAGGTGGCGGGGAGCTGTTTTTT. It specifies CASSLLLAGGGGELFF.

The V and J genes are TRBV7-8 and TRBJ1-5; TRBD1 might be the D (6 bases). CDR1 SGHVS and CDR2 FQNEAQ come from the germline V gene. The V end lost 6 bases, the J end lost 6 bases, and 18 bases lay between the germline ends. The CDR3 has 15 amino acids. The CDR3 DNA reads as TGTGCCAGCAGTTCTACGCAGGGGCCAAGTCAGCCCCAGCATTTT. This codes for CASSSTQGPSQPQHF.

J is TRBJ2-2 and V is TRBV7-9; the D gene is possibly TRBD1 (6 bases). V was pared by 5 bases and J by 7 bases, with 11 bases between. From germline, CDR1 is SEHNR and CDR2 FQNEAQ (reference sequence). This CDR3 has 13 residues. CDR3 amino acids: CASSTQGYGELFF. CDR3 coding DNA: TGTGCCAGCAGCACTCAGGGGTACGGGGAGCTGTTTTTT. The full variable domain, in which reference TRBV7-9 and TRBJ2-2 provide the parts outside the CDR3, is DTGVSQNPRHKITKRGQNVTFRCDPISEHNRLYWYRQTLGQGPEFLTYFQNEAQLEKSRLLSDRFSAERPKGSFSTLEIQRTEQGDSAMYLCASSTQGYGELFFGEGSRLTVL.

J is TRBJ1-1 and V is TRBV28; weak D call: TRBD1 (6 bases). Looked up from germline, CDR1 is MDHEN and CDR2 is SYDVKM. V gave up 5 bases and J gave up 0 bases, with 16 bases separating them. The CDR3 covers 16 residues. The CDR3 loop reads CASSSLPGQLNTEAFF. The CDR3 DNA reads TGTGCCAGCAGTAGTCTTCCGGGACAATTGAACACTGAAGCTTTCTTT.

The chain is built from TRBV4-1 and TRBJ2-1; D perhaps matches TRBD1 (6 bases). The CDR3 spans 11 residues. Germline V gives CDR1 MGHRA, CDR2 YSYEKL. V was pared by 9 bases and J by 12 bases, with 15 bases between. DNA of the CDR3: TGCGCCAGTCGGACAGTCCATGCGCAGTTCTTC. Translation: CASRTVHAQFF.

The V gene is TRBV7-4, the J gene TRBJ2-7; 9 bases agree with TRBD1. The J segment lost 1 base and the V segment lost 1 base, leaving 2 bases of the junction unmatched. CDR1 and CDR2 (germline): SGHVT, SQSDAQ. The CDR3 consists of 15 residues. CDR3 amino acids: CASSLDRGHSYEQYF. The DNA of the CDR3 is TGTGCCAGCAGCTTAGACAGGGGGCATTCCTACGAGCAGTACTTC.

The CDR3 reads CASSLRLAKMSPYNEQFF. The CDR3 DNA reads as TGTGCCAGCAGCTTAAGACTAGCGAAGATGTCCCCCTACAATGAGCAGTTCTTC. This chain joins TRBV7-9 and TRBJ2-1; 8 positions agree with TRBD2. The CDR3 covers 18 residues. V dropped 2 bases and J dropped 2; count of bases not matched to a gene: 11. Germline CDR1 is SEHNR and CDR2 is FQNEAQ (reference sequence).

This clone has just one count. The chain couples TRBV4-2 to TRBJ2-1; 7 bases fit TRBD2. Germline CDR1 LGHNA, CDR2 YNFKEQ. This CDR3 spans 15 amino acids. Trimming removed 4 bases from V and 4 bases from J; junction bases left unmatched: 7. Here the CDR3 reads CASSRGSSGYNEQFF. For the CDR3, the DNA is TGTGCCAGCAGCCGCGGATCTAGCGGATACAATGAGCAGTTCTTC.

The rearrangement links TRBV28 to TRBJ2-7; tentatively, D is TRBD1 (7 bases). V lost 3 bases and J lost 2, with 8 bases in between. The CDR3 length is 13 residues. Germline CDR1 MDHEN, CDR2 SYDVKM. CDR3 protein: CASSFRGAYEQYF. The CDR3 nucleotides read TGTGCCAGCAGTTTCAGGGGGGCCTACGAGCAGTACTTC.

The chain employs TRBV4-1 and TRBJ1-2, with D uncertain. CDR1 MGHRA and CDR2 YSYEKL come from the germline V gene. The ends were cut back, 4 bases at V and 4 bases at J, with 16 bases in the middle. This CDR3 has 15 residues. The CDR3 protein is CASSPLFEGGYGYTF. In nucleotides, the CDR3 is TGCGCCAGCAGCCCATTATTCGAGGGCGGCTATGGCTACACCTTC.

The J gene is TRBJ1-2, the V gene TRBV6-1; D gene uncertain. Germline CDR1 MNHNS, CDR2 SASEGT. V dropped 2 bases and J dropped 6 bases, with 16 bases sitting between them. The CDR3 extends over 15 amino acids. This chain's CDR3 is CASSERGKLVDGYTF. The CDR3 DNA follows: TGTGCCAGCAGTGAAAGAGGCAAATTGGTGGATGGCTACACCTTC.

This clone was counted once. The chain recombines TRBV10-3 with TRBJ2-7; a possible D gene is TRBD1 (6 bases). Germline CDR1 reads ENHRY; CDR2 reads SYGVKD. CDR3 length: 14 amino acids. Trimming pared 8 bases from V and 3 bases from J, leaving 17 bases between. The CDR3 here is CAIGQGHLGYEQYF. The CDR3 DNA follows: TGTGCCATCGGGCAGGGGCACTTGGGCTACGAGCAGTACTTC.

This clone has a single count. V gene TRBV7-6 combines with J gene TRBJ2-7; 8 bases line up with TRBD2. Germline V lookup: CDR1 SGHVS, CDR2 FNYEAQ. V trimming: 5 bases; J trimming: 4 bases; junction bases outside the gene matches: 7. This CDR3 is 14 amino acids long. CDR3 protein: CASSLSGSGYEQYF. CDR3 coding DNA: TGTGCCAGCAGCCTAAGCGGGAGTGGGTACGAGCAGTACTTC.

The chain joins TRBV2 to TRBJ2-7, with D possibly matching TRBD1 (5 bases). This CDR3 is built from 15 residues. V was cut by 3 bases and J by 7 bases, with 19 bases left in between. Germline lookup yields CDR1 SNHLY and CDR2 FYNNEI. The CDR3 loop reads CASSEESTDDGEQYF. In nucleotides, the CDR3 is TGTGCCAGCAGTGAGGAGTCGACAGACGACGGGGAGCAGTACTTC.

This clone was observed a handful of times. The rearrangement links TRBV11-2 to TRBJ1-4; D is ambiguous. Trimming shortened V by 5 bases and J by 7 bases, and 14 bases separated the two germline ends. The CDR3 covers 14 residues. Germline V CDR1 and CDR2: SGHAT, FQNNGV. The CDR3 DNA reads TGTGCCAGCAGCGACTACGGACGGGGTGAAAAACTGTTTTTT. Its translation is CASSDYGRGEKLFF. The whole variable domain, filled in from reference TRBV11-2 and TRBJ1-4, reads EAGVAQSPRYKIIEKRQSVAFWCNPISGHATLYWYQQILGQGPKLLIQFQNNGVVDDSQLPKDRFSAERLKGVDSTLKIQPAKLEDSAVYLCASSDYGRGEKLFFGSGTQLSVL.

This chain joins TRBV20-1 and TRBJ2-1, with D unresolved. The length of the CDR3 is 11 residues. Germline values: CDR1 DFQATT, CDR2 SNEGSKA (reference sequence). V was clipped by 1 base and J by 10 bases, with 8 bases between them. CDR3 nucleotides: TGCAGTGCTAGAGGAGAGTGGGAGCAGTTCTTC. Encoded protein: CSARGEWEQFF.